These 23 T cell receptor beta chains share one sample of origin, sequenced in a study of T cell repertoires in cytomegalovirus infection. TCRdb itself ran the reads through MiXCR, one entry per CDR3 protein. The sample shows 250,000 to 300,000 distinct CDR3 sequences, roughly an eighth of them seen only once. The sample taken for sequencing was PBMCs. Every receptor here comes from a human donor in good health (CMV status not recorded). Some clones in this sample may be carry-over from other donors' samples.

The chain carries TRBV7-4 and TRBJ2-1, with 7 bases identical to TRBD2. Germline V gene lookup returns CDR1 SGHVT and CDR2 SQSDAQ. After removal of 5 bases from V and 4 bases from J, the junction contained 11 bases not matched to a gene. This CDR3 has 16 amino acids. The DNA of the CDR3 is TGTGCCAGCAGCCCCGATTCAGCTAGCGGATACAATGAGCAGTTCTTC. Its translation: CASSPDSASGYNEQFF. Full variable domain (rest looked up from reference TRBV7-4 and TRBJ2-1): GAGVSQSPRYKVAKRGRDVALRCDSISGHVTLYWYRQTLGQGSEVLTYSQSDAQRDKSGRPSGRFSAERPERSVSTLKIQRTEQGDSAVYLCASSPDSASGYNEQFFGPGTRLTVL.

The chain recombines TRBV5-1 with TRBJ2-1; TRBD2 matches 7 bases. The junction had 8 bases not matched to a gene; V was cut back by 7 bases and J by 7 bases. The germline gives CDR1 SGHRS, CDR2 YFSETQ. The CDR3 spans 13 residues. Here the CDR3 DNA reads TGCGCCAGCGCCCCTGGGGGGGGAAATGAGCAGTTCTTC. Translating gives CASAPGGGNEQFF.

This clonotype was observed at least ten times. The chain carries TRBV7-8 and TRBJ1-2; maybe TRBD1 (5 bases). The V end lost 1 base, the J end lost 2 bases, and 11 bases lay between the germline ends. This CDR3 contains 15 residues. Germline CDR1 is SGHVS and CDR2 is FQNEAQ. Here the CDR3 reads CASSLGRQLNYGYTF. In nucleotides, the CDR3 is TGTGCCAGCAGCTTAGGCCGACAGCTGAACTATGGCTACACCTTC.

The table lists this clonotype with a few counts. The V and J genes are TRBV7-9 and TRBJ2-1; TRBD2 agrees at 9 bases. Trimming at V came to 0 bases and at J to 8 bases, leaving 11 bases not matched to a gene. Germline values: CDR1 SEHNR, CDR2 FQNEAQ (reference sequence). The CDR3 totals 17 residues. The CDR3 here is CASSLAHPAGGRDEQFF. CDR3 DNA: TGTGCCAGCAGCTTAGCCCACCCAGCGGGGGGCCGTGATGAGCAGTTCTTC.

This clonotype was observed at least ten times. The V gene is TRBV7-2, the J gene TRBJ2-1; 12 bases line up with TRBD2. The germline V gene has CDR1 SGHTA and CDR2 FQGNSA. This CDR3 is 18 amino acids long. The trim removed 4 bases at V and 2 bases at J, leaving 9 bases unmatched. In DNA form, the CDR3 reads TGTGCCAGCAGCTCGCAGACTAGCGGGAGAGGAACCTACAATGAGCAGTTCTTC. Translating gives CASSSQTSGRGTYNEQFF.

The chain uses TRBV5-4 and TRBJ1-2, with D unresolved. V was shortened by 4 bases and J by 1 base, with 8 bases between the two germline ends. CDR1 is SGHNT and CDR2 is YYREEE in the germline V gene (reference sequence). CDR3 length: 13 residues. This chain's CDR3 is CASSAQNNYGYTF. CDR3 DNA sequence: TGTGCCAGCAGCGCTCAGAATAACTATGGCTACACCTTC.

This clonotype was seen at least ten times. V gene TRBV7-2 combines with J gene TRBJ1-5; D not certain. The CDR3 is made up of 15 amino acids. Germline assignment: CDR1 SGHTA and CDR2 FQGNSA. Trimming left V 2 bases short and J 0 bases short, with 8 bases between. CDR3 DNA: TGTGCCAGCAGCTTACAAGAGTATAGCAATCAGCCCCAGCATTTT. Translation gives CASSLQEYSNQPQHF.

The genes are TRBV29-1 and TRBJ1-2, with a possible D match to TRBD1 (5 bases). Germline values: CDR1 SQVTM, CDR2 ANQGSEA. The CDR3 covers 12 residues. Trimming left V 3 bases short and J 6 bases short, with 11 bases between. CDR3 loop: CSVESRVDGYTF. Here the CDR3 DNA reads TGCAGCGTTGAGTCCAGGGTTGATGGCTACACCTTC.

J is TRBJ2-1 and V is TRBV24-1, with TRBD2 as a possible D gene (5 bases). Trimming cost V 3 bases and J 7 bases, with 15 bases left between them. Germline V gives CDR1 KGHDR, CDR2 SFDVKD. The CDR3 runs 15 residues. The CDR3 DNA reads TGTGCCACCAGTGATCCCCGGGGTAGCGTTAATGAGCAGTTCTTC. It yields the protein CATSDPRGSVNEQFF.

The CDR3 DNA sequence: TGTGCCAGCAGCTTAAACAGGGGGCGAGAGACCCAGTACTTC. Protein product: CASSLNRGRETQYF. This chain connects TRBV7-2 to TRBJ2-5; 9 bases fit TRBD1. The CDR3 loop spans 14 amino acids. Trimming cost V 2 bases and J 4 bases; bases outside gene matches: 2. Germline lookup yields CDR1 SGHTA and CDR2 FQGNSA.

The chain is built from TRBV19 and TRBJ2-2; a weak D match, TRBD1 (6 bases). This CDR3 is 16 amino acids long. Germline CDR1 reads LNHDA; CDR2 reads SQIVND (reference sequence). Trimming removed 6 bases at V and 5 bases at J, with 19 bases between. CDR3 DNA: TGTGCCAGTAGGGCCAGGGGAGACCTACGGACCGGGGAGCTGTTTTTT. Residues: CASRARGDLRTGELFF.

The chain recombines TRBV6-4 with TRBJ1-2, with 7 bases fitting TRBD1. V shed 11 bases and J 3 bases; nucleotides not matched to a gene: 12. The V gene's germline CDR1 is MRHNA and CDR2 SNTAGT. The CDR3 is 14 amino acids. In DNA form, the CDR3 reads TGTGCCTCCTCAGGGGGTCCCCGGTACTATGGCTACACCTTC. Its translation: CASSGGPRYYGYTF.

This clonotype has a count of ten or more. This chain uses TRBV6-6 with TRBJ1-2; tentative D call: TRBD1 (6 bases). V was shortened by 0 bases and J by 3 bases, with 14 bases between the two germline ends. This CDR3 spans 16 amino acids. CDR1 is MNHNY and CDR2 is SVGAGI in the germline V gene (reference sequence). The CDR3 coding sequence is TGTGCCAGCAGTTACTCTGGTACGGGGGCTGACTATGGCTACACCTTC. Its protein product is CASSYSGTGADYGYTF.

This clonotype was seen more than once but under ten times. The V and J genes are TRBV7-6 and TRBJ1-2; perhaps TRBD1 as D (5 bases). V was cut by 1 base and J by 8 bases, with 11 bases left in between. The CDR3 loop spans 13 amino acids. Germline V lookup: CDR1 SGHVS, CDR2 FNYEAQ. The DNA for the CDR3 is TGTGCCAGCAGCTTAGTACAGGCTAACGGCTACACCTTC. Its translation is CASSLVQANGYTF.

Worth noting for this clonotype: Given a much more abundant clone one base away, this may be a read error. V gene TRBV14 combines with J gene TRBJ2-5; D is unresolved. There are 15 residues in the CDR3. The germline V and J ends were trimmed by 0 bases and 2 bases, with 10 bases remaining between them. The germline CDR1 and CDR2 sequences are SGHDN and FVKESK. CDR3 in amino acids: CASSQDGHRQETQYF. The CDR3 bases are TGTGCCAGCAGCCAAGATGGGCACAGACAAGAGACCCAGTACTTC.

The rearrangement uses TRBV10-2 and TRBJ2-2; 8 bases agree with TRBD2. J was trimmed by 6 bases and V by 5 bases; bases with no gene match: 5. The CDR3 spans 14 residues. Germline V lookup: CDR1 WSHSY, CDR2 SAAADI. CDR3 in amino acids: CASSLAGRAGELFF. The DNA for the CDR3 is TGCGCCAGCAGTCTAGCGGGTCGTGCCGGGGAGCTGTTTTTT.

This clonotype has ten or more counts. The chain links TRBV11-2 to TRBJ2-3; a weak D match, TRBD2 (6 bases). The germline CDR1 and CDR2 sequences are SGHAT and FQNNGV. This CDR3 has 14 amino acids. V dropped 5 bases and J dropped 3 bases, with 12 bases sitting between them. Here the CDR3 DNA reads TGTGCCAGCAGCCCGGGGGTTAAAACAGATACGCAGTATTTT. Amino acid sequence: CASSPGVKTDTQYF.

The rearrangement links TRBV29-1 to TRBJ2-2; D might be TRBD1 (6 bases). V was cut by 6 bases and J by 0 bases, with 11 bases left in between. Germline V gene sequence: CDR1 SQVTM, CDR2 ANQGSEA. The CDR3 loop spans 14 amino acids. This chain's CDR3 is CSVKTGPNTGELFF. CDR3 bases: TGCAGCGTGAAGACAGGACCGAACACCGGGGAGCTGTTTTTT.

The chain has TRBV20-1 and TRBJ2-5, with TRBD1 matching 7 bases. The V and J ends lost 0 bases and 4 bases, in that order; junction bases with no gene match: 5. The CDR3 length is 14 residues. CDR1 is DFQATT and CDR2 is SNEGSKA in the germline V gene (reference sequence). The CDR3 protein is CSARDTRGRETQYF. CDR3 DNA sequence: TGCAGTGCTAGAGATACAAGGGGGCGAGAGACCCAGTACTTC.

V gene TRBV29-1 combines with J gene TRBJ2-1, with 9 bases lining up with TRBD1. This CDR3 comprises 14 residues. V lost 4 bases, J lost 4 bases, and 5 bases stayed unmatched. Germline CDR1 reads SQVTM; CDR2 reads ANQGSEA. In nucleotides, the CDR3 is TGCAGCGTTGTGGACAGGGGAAAATACAATGAGCAGTTCTTC. Protein sequence: CSVVDRGKYNEQFF.

In this sample, this clonotype turned up many times. This chain connects TRBV7-9 to TRBJ2-5, with 11 bases that match TRBD2. CDR3 length: 18 residues. The V gene's germline CDR1 is SEHNR and CDR2 FQNEAQ (reference sequence). V shed 5 bases, J shed 5 bases, and the junction held 16 bases outside the gene matches. The CDR3: CASSLRLAGLGGEETQYF. The CDR3 DNA reads TGTGCCAGCAGCCTGAGACTAGCGGGGCTTGGGGGAGAGGAGACCCAGTACTTC.

There are a few counts of this clonotype. The chain carries TRBV15 and TRBJ2-4, with TRBD2 matching over 9 bases. The junction had 11 bases not matched to a gene; V was cut back by 4 bases and J by 1 base. The CDR3 is 18 residues long. Germline-derived CDR1 and CDR2 are LNHNV and YYDKDF (reference sequence). The CDR3 bases are TGTGCCACCAGCATGACTGAGGGACTAGCAAGGGCCAAAAACATTCAGTACTTC. The encoded protein is CATSMTEGLARAKNIQYF.

This clonotype has at least ten counts. The rearrangement uses TRBV7-8 and TRBJ2-1, with TRBD2 matching 10 bases. V shed 0 bases, J shed 9 bases, and the junction held 5 bases outside the gene matches. CDR3 length equals 15 residues. CDR1 and CDR2 from the germline V gene are SGHVS and FQNEAQ. Here the CDR3 reads CASSLASGRRSEQFF. The CDR3, as DNA: TGTGCCAGCAGCTTAGCTAGCGGGAGGCGTAGTGAGCAGTTCTTC.